This T cell receptor beta chain derives from a study of beta chain features in type 1 diabetes (dated by TCRdb to the late 2010s). Regarding the complete study: Mean age, gender distribution, total cell number and subset yield did not differ between patients and healthy donors. Regulatory and stem cell-like memory subsets were obtained from only 8 patients and about eight healthy donors, while naive and central memory subsets were obtained from all 28 donors. A total of roughly 110 million sorted cells were examined across all samples, and the number of cells per subset was strongly correlated with RNA yield. In the study, TCRB repertoires of sorted circulating CD4+ T cell subsets from recently diagnosed type 1 diabetes patients were compared with those of matched healthy donors. Study-level results and caveats: HLA sub-analyses involved small numbers of individuals, so any influence of HLA type on TCRB rearrangement remained unresolved. Because cDNA was sequenced instead of genomic DNA, highly expressing activated cells could be over-represented, though the groups showed no difference in activation or CD3 levels. PCR might favor shorter templates, but patient and control samples were amplified and corrected together, so any skew would affect both groups equally. Type 1 diabetes patients showed a moderate but significant shortening of TCRB CDR3 length in all four CD4+ subsets. Fewer insertions and more nucleotide deletions at VDJ recombination sites were observed in patients with type 1 diabetes, implying thymic rearrangement abnormalities. Naive, central memory and regulatory TCRB repertoires appeared to be more similar among patients than among healthy donors.

This clone was picked up a small number of times. The antigen it recognizes is unknown. Nothing much larger sits one base from this clone, and base qualities are not available. Each donor gave one peripheral blood draw, averaging roughly 100 mL, which was collected into heparinised tubes. Naive, central memory, regulatory and stem cell-like memory CD4+ T cells were sorted on a BD FACSAria II using a panel including CD45RO, CCR7, CD25, CD127, CD95 and CD27. A purity above 95% was achieved for all sorted populations. PBMCs were separated immediately by Lymphoprep density gradient centrifugation and were stained directly, without being cultured. To minimize batch effects, samples were stained and sorted in pairs, one healthy donor with one patient per experiment. The CDR3 runs 16 amino acids, cysteine and phenylalanine included. Only the CDR3 DNA stays, 48 bases, in frame from base 1. V gives up 2 bases and J gives up 0 bases, and the segment between their germline ends measures 12 bases. The germline V gene specifies SGDLS as CDR1 and YYNGEE as CDR2.

All of the isolated RNA was reverse transcribed with the High Capacity cDNA Reverse Transcription Kit, so expressed TCRB transcripts were sequenced. Deep immunoSEQ sequencing was applied to naive, central memory and regulatory T cell samples, giving an average of roughly 3.5 million total reads per sample. Sorted cells were lysed in RLT buffer and RNA was extracted with DNase-treated RNeasy Micro or Mini kits, depending on cell number. Each cell subset was processed separately to prevent cross-contamination, with patient and healthy donor samples processed together. TCRB sequences were amplified from cDNA with the immunoSEQ multiplex PCR, producing 87-bp fragments spanning the CDR3 region. The amplicons were sequenced using the Illumina HiSeq platform. Per the source publication's procedure: Synthetic template baselines were used to correct PCR bias computationally, reads within Hamming distance 2 were collapsed together, and singletons that could not be merged were discarded. Reads were aligned against IMGT to assign V, D and J genes, CDR3 length and insertions or deletions at six rearrangement sites. Within each subset, clonotype counts were normalized to the number of sorted cells before true diversity and Gini coefficients were calculated with the tcR R package. The overlap coefficient, calculated on TCRB nucleotide sequences, was used to quantify repertoire sharing. Out-of-frame TCRB sequences from naive cells were analyzed to stand in for the pre-selection repertoire. As stored in TCRdb, this immuneACCESS dataset retains in-frame rearrangements with V and J assigned. A fraction of the clones does not appear; measured against another copy, unresolved V genes explain less than half of the discrepancy, and the remainder lacks a known reason. From that table come the V and J calls and clone size; the DNA was used to work out D and trimming. The sample table holds hundreds of thousands of clones, of which about an eighth were seen once. The top ten clonotypes cover less than 0.06% of the sample.

The specimen was naive CD4+ T cells from blood. This sample's cell subset or site label indicates: true naive CD4+ T cells. The sequence links TRBV9 to TRBJ1-3; no confident D gene assignment can be made. This sequence was found in a woman aged 18-35 years in good health. The encoded CDR3 is CASSVSGVRSGNTIYF. The bases read TGTGCCAGCAGCGTCTCTGGGGTCCGCTCTGGAAACACCATATATTTT.